A single sample gave rise to the 10 T cell receptor beta chains below, sequenced in a study of long-term antiretroviral therapy in people with HIV. Sequencing relied on immunoSEQ assay v3.0, run at survey level. The data were produced by immunoSEQ multiplex PCR, yet TCRdb's version contains in-frame clones alone and is incomplete. This table has some 23,000 clones, roughly 85% appearing once. The sample consisted of unsorted PBMCs, taken 1.2 years after starting antiretroviral therapy. These receptors were collected from a woman between 40 and 55 years old with HIV.

This clone turned up a few times. The chain joins TRBV5-1 to TRBJ1-5; D is undetermined. The germline CDR1 and CDR2 sequences are SGHRS and YFSETQ. There are 13 residues in the CDR3. Trimming removed 4 bases from V and 4 bases from J, with 9 bases in between. The CDR3 coding sequence is TGCGCCAGCAGCCGAGAATTTAATCAGCCCCAGCATTTT. It encodes CASSREFNQPQHF.

The rearrangement joins TRBV4-1 to TRBJ1-1; a weak D match, TRBD1 (6 bases). This CDR3 is 16 amino acids long. Germline CDR1 MGHRA, CDR2 YSYEKL. V lost 3 bases and J 4 bases, leaving 18 bases between the germline ends. CDR3 sequence: CASSQGVQGMGTEAFF. The CDR3 DNA follows: TGCGCCAGCAGCCAGGGTGTTCAGGGGATGGGCACTGAAGCTTTCTTT.

This clone has just one count. V gene TRBV5-1 combines with J gene TRBJ2-3; D might be TRBD2 (6 bases). Germline V lookup: CDR1 SGHRS, CDR2 YFSETQ. The CDR3 contains 16 residues. V gave up 4 bases and J gave up 1 base, with 16 bases separating them. CDR3 nucleotides: TGCGCCAGCAGCCCTAACTTCGGAGGGGGCACAGATACGCAGTATTTT. Protein sequence: CASSPNFGGGTDTQYF.

The CDR3 DNA reads as TGTGCCAGCACCGTCGGCGGGAGTACAGATACGCAGTATTTT. This encodes CASTVGGSTDTQYF. V usage is TRBV5-4 and J usage is TRBJ2-3; 7 bases align to TRBD2. V lost 6 bases to trimming and J lost 3 bases; unmatched junction nucleotides: 7. Germline CDR1 is SGHNT and CDR2 is YYREEE (reference sequence). The CDR3 has 14 residues.

V is TRBV9 and J is TRBJ1-5, with D hard to call. From germline, CDR1 is SGDLS and CDR2 YYNGEE. Trimming cost V 0 bases and J 2 bases, with 6 bases left between them. The CDR3 is 14 amino acids. In nucleotides, the CDR3 is TGTGCCAGCAGCGTAGGGTGGGGCAATCAGCCCCAGCATTTT. This encodes CASSVGWGNQPQHF.

The chain is built from TRBV25-1 and TRBJ2-3, with 8 positions matching TRBD1. There are 15 residues in the CDR3. Trimming cost V 4 bases and J 2 bases; bases outside gene matches: 5. CDR1 and CDR2 (germline): MGHDK, SYGVNS. CDR3 amino acids: CASSAGTGHTDTQYF. Here the CDR3 DNA reads TGTGCCAGCAGTGCCGGGACAGGACACACAGATACGCAGTATTTT.

The rearrangement uses TRBV28 and TRBJ1-5; D is unclear. This CDR3 spans 12 amino acids. Trimming left V 5 bases short and J 0 bases short, with 2 bases between. CDR1 and CDR2 (germline): MDHEN, SYDVKM. The CDR3 loop is CASSISNQPQHF. The DNA of the CDR3 is TGTGCCAGCAGTATTAGCAATCAGCCCCAGCATTTT.

This sequence joins TRBV5-4 and TRBJ1-2; D possibly corresponds to TRBD1 (5 bases). The CDR3 consists of 15 residues. Trimming cost V 0 bases and J 4 bases, with 13 bases left between them. CDR1 is SGHNT, CDR2 YYREEE, per germline (reference sequence). CDR3 coding DNA: TGTGCCAGCAGCTTGGGGGGGGAAGGCGGCTATGGCTACACCTTC. Translating gives CASSLGGEGGYGYTF.

The CDR3 bases are TGTGCCAGCAGTTACTCGGAATCCTACGAGCAGTACTTC. Amino acid sequence: CASSYSESYEQYF. The gene calls are TRBV6-5 and TRBJ2-7; the D is unclear. CDR1 and CDR2 from the germline V gene are MNHEY and SVGAGI. The CDR3 loop spans 13 amino acids. The V and J ends lost 0 bases and 1 base respectively, with 4 bases between them.

This chain joins TRBV18 and TRBJ2-7; weak D call: TRBD1 (6 bases). The V and J ends lost 3 bases and 5 bases respectively, with 14 bases between them. This CDR3 comprises 14 residues. CDR1 KGHSH and CDR2 LQKENI come from the germline V gene. The CDR3 bases are TGTGCCAGCTCACCGACGAATACAGGGAACGAGCAGTACTTC. Translation gives CASSPTNTGNEQYF. The full variable domain, rest sourced from reference TRBV18 and TRBJ2-7, is NAGVMQNPRHLVRRRGQEARLRCSPMKGHSHVYWYRQLPEEGLKFMVYLQKENIIDESGMPKERFSAEFPKEGPSILRIQQVVRGDSAAYFCASSPTNTGNEQYFGPGTRLTVT.